The T cell receptor beta chain described here comes from a study of blood T cell repertoires in COVID-19. Germline V gene lookup returns CDR1 LNHDA and CDR2 SQIVND (reference sequence). The V segment lost 4 bases and the J segment 0 bases; nucleotides outside the gene matches: 7. The CDR3 runs 16 residues. Per the study methods: Reference gene primer amplification in the assay estimated nucleated cell counts. Method: immunoSEQ multiplex PCR; TCRdb's copy keeps in-frame clones and lacks some. That table supplies the V and J calls and clone size; D and trimming were determined from the DNA. The sample yields more than 75,000 clones, 75% to 90% seen once.

This rearrangement joins TRBV19 to TRBJ2-7; TRBD1 aligns across 9 bases. The sequenced sample consisted of peripheral blood. The clonotype was recovered from a woman older than 75 with active or convalescent COVID-19. This CDR3 is CASSKAGTGSSYEQYF. The CDR3 DNA reads as TGTGCCAGTAGTAAGGCAGGGACAGGGAGCTCCTACGAGCAGTACTTC.